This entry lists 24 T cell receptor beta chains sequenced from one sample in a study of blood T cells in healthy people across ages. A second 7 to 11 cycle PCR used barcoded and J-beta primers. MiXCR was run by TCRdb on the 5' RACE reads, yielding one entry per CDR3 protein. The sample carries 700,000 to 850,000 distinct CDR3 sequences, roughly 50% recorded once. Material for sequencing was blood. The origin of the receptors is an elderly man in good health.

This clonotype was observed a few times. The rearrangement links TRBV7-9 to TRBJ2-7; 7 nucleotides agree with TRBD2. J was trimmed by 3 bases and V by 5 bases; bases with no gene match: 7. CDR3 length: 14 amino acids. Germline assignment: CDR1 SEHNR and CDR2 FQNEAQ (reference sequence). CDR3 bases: TGTGCCAGCAGCGTTAGCGGGCCGGGCTACGAGCAGTACTTC. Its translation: CASSVSGPGYEQYF.

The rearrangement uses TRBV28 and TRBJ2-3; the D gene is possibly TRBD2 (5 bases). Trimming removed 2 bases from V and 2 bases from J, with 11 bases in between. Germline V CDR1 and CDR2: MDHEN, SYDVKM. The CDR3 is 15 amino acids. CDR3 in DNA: TGTGCCAGCAGTTTAGTGGACCTAGCCACAGATACGCAGTATTTT. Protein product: CASSLVDLATDTQYF.

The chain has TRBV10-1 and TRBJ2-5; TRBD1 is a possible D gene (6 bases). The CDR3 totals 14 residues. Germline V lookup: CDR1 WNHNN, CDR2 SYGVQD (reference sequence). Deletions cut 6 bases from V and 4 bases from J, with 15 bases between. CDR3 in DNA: TGCGCCAGCAGCCTCGACAGGAACGGAGAGACCCAGTACTTC. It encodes CASSLDRNGETQYF.

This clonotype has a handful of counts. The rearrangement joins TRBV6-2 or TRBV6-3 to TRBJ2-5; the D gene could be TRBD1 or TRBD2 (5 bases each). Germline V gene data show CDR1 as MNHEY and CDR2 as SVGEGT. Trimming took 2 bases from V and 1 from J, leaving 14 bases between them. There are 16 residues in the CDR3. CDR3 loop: CASSYQMGRTQETQYF. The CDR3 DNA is TGTGCCAGCAGTTACCAGATGGGACGGACCCAAGAGACCCAGTACTTC.

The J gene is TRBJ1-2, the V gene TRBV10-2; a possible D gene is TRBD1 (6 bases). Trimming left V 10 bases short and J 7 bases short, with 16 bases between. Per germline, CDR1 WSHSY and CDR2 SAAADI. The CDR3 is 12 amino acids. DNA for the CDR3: TGCGCCACCCGGGGGCAGTCGGGTGGCTACACCTTC. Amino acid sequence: CATRGQSGGYTF.

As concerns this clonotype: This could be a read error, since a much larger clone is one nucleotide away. The CDR3 region is CASSYSIFGADVLTF. In nucleotides, the CDR3 is TGTGCCAGCAGTTACTCGATTTTCGGGGCCGACGTCCTGACTTTC. This rearrangement joins TRBV6-5 to TRBJ2-6; TRBD1 or TRBD2 may be the D gene (5 bases each). Looked up from germline, CDR1 is MNHEY and CDR2 is SVGAGI. The CDR3 loop spans 15 amino acids.

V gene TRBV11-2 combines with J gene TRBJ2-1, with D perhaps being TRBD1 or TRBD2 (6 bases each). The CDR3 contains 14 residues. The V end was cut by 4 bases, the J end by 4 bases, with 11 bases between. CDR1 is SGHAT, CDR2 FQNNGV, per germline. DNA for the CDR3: TGTGCCAGCAGCTCGCAAGGGGGGTACAATGAGCAGTTCTTC. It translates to CASSSQGGYNEQFF.

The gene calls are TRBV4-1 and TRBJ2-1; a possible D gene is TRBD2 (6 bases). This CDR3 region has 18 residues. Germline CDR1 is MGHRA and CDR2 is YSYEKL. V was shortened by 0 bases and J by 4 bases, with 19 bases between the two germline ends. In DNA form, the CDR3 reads TGCGCCAGCAGCCAAGATCTGTGGCCGGGAGCTTCGTACAATGAGCAGTTCTTC. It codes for CASSQDLWPGASYNEQFF.

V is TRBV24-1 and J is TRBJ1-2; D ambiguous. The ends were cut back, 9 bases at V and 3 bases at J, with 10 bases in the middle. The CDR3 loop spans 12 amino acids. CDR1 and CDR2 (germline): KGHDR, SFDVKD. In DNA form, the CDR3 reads TGTGCCACCTACAGTCACGACTATGGCTACACCTTC. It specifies CATYSHDYGYTF.

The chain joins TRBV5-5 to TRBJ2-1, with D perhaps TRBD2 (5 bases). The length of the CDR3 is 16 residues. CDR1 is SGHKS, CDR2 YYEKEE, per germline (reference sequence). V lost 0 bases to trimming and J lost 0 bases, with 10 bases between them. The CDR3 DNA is TGTGCCAGCAGCTTGGCCGTGGGGAGCTCCTACAATGAGCAGTTCTTC. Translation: CASSLAVGSSYNEQFF.

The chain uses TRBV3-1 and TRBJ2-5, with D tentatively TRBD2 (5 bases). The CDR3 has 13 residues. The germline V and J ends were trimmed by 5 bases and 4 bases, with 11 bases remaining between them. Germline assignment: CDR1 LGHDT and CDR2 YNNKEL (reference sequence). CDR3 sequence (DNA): TGTGCCAGCAGCAAACTAGGTGTAGAGACCCAGTACTTC. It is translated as CASSKLGVETQYF.

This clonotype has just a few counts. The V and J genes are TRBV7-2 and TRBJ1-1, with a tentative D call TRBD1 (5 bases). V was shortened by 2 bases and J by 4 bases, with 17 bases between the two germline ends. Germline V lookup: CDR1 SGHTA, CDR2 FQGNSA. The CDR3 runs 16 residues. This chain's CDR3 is CASSLNRPGLGTEAFF. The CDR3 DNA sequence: TGTGCCAGCAGCTTAAATCGGCCAGGGCTGGGCACTGAAGCTTTCTTT.

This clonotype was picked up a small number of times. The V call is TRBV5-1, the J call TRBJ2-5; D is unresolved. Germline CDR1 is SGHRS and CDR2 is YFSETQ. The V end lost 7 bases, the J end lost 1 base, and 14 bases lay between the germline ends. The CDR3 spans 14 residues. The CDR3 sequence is CASALSGSQETQYF. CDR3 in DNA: TGCGCCAGCGCCCTCTCGGGCTCCCAAGAGACCCAGTACTTC. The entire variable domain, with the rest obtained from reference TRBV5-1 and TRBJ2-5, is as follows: KAGVTQTPRYLIKTRGQQVTLSCSPISGHRSVSWYQQTPGQGLQFLFEYFSETQRNKGNFPGRFSGRQFSNSRSEMNVSTLELGDSALYLCASALSGSQETQYFGPGTRLLVL.

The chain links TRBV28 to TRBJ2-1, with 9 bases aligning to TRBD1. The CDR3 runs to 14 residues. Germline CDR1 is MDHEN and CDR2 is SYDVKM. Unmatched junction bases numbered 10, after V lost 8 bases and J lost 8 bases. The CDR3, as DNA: TGTGCCAGCCGTACAGGGGGCACGGTCTATGAGCAGTTCTTC. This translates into CASRTGGTVYEQFF. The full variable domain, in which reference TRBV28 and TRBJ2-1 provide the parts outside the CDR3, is DVKVTQSSRYLVKRTGEKVFLECVQDMDHENMFWYRQDPGLGLRLIYFSYDVKMKEKGDIPEGYSVSREKKERFSLILESASTNQTSMYLCASRTGGTVYEQFFGPGTRLTVL.

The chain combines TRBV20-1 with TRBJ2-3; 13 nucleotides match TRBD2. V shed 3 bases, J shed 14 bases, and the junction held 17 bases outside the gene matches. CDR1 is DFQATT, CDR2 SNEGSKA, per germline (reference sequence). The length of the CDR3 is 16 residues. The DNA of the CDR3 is TGCAGTGCTAGCGGACTAGCGGGAGATATTGACAGATACGCGTATTTT. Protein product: CSASGLAGDIDRYAYF.

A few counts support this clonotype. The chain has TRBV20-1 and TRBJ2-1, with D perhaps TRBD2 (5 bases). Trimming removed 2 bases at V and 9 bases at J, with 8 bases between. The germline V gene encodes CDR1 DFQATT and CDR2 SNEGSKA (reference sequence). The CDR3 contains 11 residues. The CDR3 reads CSARPGGEQFF. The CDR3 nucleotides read TGCAGTGCTAGACCCGGAGGTGAGCAGTTCTTC.

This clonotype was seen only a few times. CDR3 protein: CASSASVQGYEQYF. For the CDR3, the DNA is TGCGCCAGCAGCGCGTCGGTACAGGGATACGAGCAGTACTTC. The chain recombines TRBV5-1 with TRBJ2-7; TRBD1 is a possible D gene (6 bases). V lost 4 bases, J lost 4 bases, and 15 bases lay in between. The CDR3 covers 14 residues. The germline CDR1 and CDR2 sequences are SGHRS and YFSETQ.

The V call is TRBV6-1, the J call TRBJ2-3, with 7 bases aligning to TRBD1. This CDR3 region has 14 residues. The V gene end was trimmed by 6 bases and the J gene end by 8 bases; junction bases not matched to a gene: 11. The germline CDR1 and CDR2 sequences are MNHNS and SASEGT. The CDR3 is CASSPGQAGATQYF. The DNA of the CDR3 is TGTGCCAGCAGCCCCGGACAGGCAGGAGCTACGCAGTATTTT.

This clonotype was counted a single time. The CDR3 loop reads CSAQTGTNEKLFF. CDR3 sequence (DNA): TGCAGTGCACAAACTGGTACTAATGAAAAACTGTTTTTT. V and J are TRBV20-1 and TRBJ1-4; D not resolved. The germline V gene encodes CDR1 DFQATT and CDR2 SNEGSKA (reference sequence). The CDR3 sequence is 13 residues long. Trimming took off 6 bases at V and 2 bases at J, with 10 bases between the two ends.

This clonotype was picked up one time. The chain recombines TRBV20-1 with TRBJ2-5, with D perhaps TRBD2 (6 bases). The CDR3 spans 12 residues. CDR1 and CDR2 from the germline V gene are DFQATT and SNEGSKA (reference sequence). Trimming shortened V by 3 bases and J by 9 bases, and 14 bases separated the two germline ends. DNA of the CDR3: TGCAGTGCTAGGACCGCCGGGGAGGCCCAGTACTTC. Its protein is CSARTAGEAQYF.

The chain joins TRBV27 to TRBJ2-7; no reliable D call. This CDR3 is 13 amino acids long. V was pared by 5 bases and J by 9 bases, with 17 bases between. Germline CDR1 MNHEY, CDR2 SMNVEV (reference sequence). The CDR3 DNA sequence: TGTGCCAGCAGTCCCTCACCGTTCCGCGGGCAGTACTTC. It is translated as CASSPSPFRGQYF.

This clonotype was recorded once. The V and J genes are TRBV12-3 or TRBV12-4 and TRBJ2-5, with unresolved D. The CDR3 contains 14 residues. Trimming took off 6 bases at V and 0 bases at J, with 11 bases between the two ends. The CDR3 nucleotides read TGTGCCAGCAGCCCCACTTCGTACCAAGAGACCCAGTACTTC. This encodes CASSPTSYQETQYF.

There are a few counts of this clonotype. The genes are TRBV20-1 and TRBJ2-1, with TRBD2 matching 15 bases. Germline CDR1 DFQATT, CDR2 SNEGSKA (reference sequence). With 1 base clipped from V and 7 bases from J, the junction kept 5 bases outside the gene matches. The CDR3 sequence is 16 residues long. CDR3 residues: CSARVGGTSGRNEQFF. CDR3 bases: TGCAGTGCTAGAGTAGGAGGGACTAGCGGGAGGAATGAGCAGTTCTTC.

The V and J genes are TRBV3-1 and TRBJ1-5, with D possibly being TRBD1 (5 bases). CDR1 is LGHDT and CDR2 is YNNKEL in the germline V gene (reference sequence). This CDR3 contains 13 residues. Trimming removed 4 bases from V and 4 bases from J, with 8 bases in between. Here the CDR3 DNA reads TGTGCCAGCAGCCTGAACAGGAATCAGCCCCAGCATTTT. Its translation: CASSLNRNQPQHF.